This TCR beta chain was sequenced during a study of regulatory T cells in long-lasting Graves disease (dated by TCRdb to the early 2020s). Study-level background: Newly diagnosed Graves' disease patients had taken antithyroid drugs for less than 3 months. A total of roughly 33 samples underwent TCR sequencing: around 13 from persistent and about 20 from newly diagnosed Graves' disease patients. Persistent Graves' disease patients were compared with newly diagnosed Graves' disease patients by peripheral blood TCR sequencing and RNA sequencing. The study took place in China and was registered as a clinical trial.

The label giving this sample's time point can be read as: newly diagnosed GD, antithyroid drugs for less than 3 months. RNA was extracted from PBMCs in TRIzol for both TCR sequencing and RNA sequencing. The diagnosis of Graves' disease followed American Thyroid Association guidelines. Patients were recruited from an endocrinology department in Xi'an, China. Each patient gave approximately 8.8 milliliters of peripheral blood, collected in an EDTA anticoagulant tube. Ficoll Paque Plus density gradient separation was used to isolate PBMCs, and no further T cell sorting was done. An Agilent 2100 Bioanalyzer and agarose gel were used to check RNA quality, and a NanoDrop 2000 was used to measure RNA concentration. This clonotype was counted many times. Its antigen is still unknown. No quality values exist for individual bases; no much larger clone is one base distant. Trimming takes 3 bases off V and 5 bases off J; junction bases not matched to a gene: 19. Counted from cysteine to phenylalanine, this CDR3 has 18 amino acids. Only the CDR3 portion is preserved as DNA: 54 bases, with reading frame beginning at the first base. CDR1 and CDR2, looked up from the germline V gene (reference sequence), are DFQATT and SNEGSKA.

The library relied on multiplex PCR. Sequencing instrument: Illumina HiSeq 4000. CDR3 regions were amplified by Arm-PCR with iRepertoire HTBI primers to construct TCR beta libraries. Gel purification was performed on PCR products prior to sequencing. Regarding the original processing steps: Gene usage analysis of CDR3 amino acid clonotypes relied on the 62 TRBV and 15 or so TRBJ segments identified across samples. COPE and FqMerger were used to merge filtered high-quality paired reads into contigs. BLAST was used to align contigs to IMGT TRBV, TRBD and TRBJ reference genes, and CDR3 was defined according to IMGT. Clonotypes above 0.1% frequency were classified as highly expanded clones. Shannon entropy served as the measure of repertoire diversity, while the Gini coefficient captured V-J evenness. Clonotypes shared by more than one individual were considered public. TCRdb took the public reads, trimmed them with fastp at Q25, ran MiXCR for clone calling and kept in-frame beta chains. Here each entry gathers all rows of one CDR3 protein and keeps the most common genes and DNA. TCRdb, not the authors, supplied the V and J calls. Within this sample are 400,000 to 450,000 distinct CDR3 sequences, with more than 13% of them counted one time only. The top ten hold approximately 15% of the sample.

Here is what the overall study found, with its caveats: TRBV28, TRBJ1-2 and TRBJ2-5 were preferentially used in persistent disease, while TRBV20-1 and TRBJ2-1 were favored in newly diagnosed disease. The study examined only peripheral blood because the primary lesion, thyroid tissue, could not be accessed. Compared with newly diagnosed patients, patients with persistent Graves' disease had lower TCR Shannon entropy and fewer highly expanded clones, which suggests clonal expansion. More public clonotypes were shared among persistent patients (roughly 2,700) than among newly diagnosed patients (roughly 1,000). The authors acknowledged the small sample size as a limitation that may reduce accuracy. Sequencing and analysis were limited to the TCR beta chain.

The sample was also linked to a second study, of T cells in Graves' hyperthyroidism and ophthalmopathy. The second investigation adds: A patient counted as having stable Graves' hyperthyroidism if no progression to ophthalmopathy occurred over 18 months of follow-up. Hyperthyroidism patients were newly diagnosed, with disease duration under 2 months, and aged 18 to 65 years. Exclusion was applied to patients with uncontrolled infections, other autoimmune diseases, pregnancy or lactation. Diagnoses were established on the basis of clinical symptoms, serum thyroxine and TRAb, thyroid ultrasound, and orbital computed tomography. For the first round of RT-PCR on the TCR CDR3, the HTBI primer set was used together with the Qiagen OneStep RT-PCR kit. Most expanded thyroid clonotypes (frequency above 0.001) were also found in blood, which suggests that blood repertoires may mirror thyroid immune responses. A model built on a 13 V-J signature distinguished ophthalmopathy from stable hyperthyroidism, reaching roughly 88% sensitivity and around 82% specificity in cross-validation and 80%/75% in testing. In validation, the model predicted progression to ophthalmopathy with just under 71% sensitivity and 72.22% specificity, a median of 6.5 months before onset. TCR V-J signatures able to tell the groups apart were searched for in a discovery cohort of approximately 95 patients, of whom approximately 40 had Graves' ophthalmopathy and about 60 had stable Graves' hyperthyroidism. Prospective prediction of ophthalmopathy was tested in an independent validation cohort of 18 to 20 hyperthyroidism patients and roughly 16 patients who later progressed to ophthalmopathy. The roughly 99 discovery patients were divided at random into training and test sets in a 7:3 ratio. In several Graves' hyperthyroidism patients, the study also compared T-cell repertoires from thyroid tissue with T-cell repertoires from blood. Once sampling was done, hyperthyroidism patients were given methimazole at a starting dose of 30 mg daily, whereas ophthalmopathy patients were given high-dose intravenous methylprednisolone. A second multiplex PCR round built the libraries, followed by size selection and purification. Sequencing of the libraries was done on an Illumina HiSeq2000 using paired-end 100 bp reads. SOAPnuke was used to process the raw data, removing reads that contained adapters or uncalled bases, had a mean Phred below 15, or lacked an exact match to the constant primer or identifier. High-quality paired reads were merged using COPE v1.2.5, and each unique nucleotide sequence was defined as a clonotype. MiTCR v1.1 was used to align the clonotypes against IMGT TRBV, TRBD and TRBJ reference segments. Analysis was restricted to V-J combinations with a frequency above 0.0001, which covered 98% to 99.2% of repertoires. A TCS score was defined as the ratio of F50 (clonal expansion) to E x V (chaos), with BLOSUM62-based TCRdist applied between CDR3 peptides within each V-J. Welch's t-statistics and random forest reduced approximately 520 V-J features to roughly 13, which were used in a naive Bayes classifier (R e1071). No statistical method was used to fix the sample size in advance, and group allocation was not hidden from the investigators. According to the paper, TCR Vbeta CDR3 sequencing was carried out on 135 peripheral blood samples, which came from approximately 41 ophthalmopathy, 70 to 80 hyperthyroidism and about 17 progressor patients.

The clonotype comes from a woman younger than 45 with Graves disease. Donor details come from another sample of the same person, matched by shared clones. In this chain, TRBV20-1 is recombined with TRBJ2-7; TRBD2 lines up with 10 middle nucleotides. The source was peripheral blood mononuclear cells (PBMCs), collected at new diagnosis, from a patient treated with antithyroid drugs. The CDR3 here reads CSASSSGSGLGVGNEQYF. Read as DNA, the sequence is TGCAGTGCTAGCTCTAGCGGGAGCGGGTTGGGGGTTGGGAACGAGCAGTACTTC.